The 26 T cell receptor beta chains listed next were all sequenced from one sample in a study of cytomegalovirus exposure and HLA in healthy donors. The PCR ran on 60 Vbeta and 13 Jbeta primers. Method: immunoSEQ multiplex PCR; TCRdb's copy keeps in-frame clones and lacks some. This repertoire shows about 130,000 clones, approximately 85% found once; its top ten account for 6.7%. Sequencing was carried out using PBMCs. The receptors here all came from a woman between 25 and 40 years old in good health and CMV-seropositive.

The CDR3 DNA follows: TGTGCCAGCAGCATTCCCACCAGGGGGATCGGGCTAAATCAGCCCCAGCATTTT. Its translation is CASSIPTRGIGLNQPQHF. V usage is TRBV6-7 and J usage is TRBJ1-5; TRBD1 aligns across 7 bases. TRBV6-7 is treated as an ORF (open reading frame) with a function not yet certain. This CDR3 has 18 amino acids. V shed 6 bases and J 4 bases; nucleotides not matched to a gene: 18.

This clone was seen only a few times. The chain has TRBV6-5 and TRBJ2-5; D not certain. With 4 bases removed from V and 5 bases from J, the gap between germline ends came to 5 bases. Per the germline V gene, CDR1 is MNHEY and CDR2 is SVGAGI. The CDR3 covers 11 residues. CDR3 nucleotide sequence: TGTGCCAGCAGTTTCGGGGAGACCCAGTACTTC. It translates to CASSFGETQYF.

This clone was observed a few times. V is TRBV7-3 and J is TRBJ2-5, with 9 bases that match TRBD2. CDR1 and CDR2 (germline): SGHTA, FQGTGA. The CDR3 is 15 residues long. Trimming cost V 4 bases and J 5 bases; bases outside gene matches: 8. The CDR3 coding sequence is TGTGCCAGCAGCTCCTTAGCGGGAGCGTTGGAGACCCAGTACTTC. It is translated as CASSSLAGALETQYF.

The chain links TRBV7-9 to TRBJ1-1; 7 bases agree with TRBD1. J gave up 5 bases and V 3 bases, and 9 bases lay outside the gene matches. Germline CDR1 and CDR2: SEHNR and FQNEAQ (reference sequence). The CDR3 has 15 residues. CDR3 residues: CASSFLTGIGTEAFF. CDR3 bases: TGTGCCAGCAGCTTTTTGACAGGGATAGGGACTGAAGCTTTCTTT.

The chain has TRBV12-5 and TRBJ2-7; D is perhaps TRBD1 (7 bases). This CDR3 has 13 amino acids. Between the trimmed V and J ends, which lost 6 bases and 4 bases, there was a span of 13 bases. CDR1 and CDR2 (germline): LGHNT, FRNRAP. In nucleotides, the CDR3 is TGTGCTAGTGGGCGGGACAGTGAATACGAGCAGTACTTC. This encodes CASGRDSEYEQYF.

The V gene is TRBV7-3, the J gene TRBJ2-7; 8 bases map to TRBD2. V gave up 5 bases and J gave up 6 bases; unmatched junction bases: 15. Germline CDR1 and CDR2: SGHTA and FQGTGA. The CDR3 is made up of 16 amino acids. In DNA form, the CDR3 reads TGTGCCAGCAGCCCCGGGGGGGGCAGCCCCCCTTCCGAGCAGTACTTC. Its translation is CASSPGGGSPPSEQYF.

This chain uses TRBV13 with TRBJ1-2; the D gene is possibly TRBD1 (5 bases). Germline CDR1 is PRHDT and CDR2 is FYEKMQ (reference sequence). V was clipped by 4 bases and J by 8 bases, with 14 bases between them. There are 13 residues in the CDR3. CDR3 region: CASSSPGPGGYTF. In DNA, the CDR3 is TGTGCCAGCAGCTCCCCAGGGCCAGGGGGCTACACCTTC.

The rearrangement links TRBV7-8 to TRBJ2-1; 11 bases line up with TRBD2. The V and J ends lost 0 bases and 0 bases, in that order; junction bases with no gene match: 7. The CDR3 has 19 residues. CDR1 and CDR2 from the germline V gene are SGHVS and FQNEAQ. CDR3 nucleotides: TGTGCCAGCAGCTTAGCCTACCTAGCGGGGGGATACTCCTACAATGAGCAGTTCTTC. It codes for CASSLAYLAGGYSYNEQFF.

V is TRBV28 and J is TRBJ1-6; the match to TRBD1 covers 11 bases. Germline V CDR1 and CDR2: MDHEN, SYDVKM. Germline trimming cut 6 bases from V and 0 bases from J; bases unmatched to any gene: 4. The CDR3 is 17 residues long. In nucleotides, the CDR3 is TGTGCCAGCAGAAGGACAGGGGGCAGCTCCTATAATTCACCCCTCCACTTT. Protein sequence: CASRRTGGSSYNSPLHF.

This clone was detected once. The chain carries TRBV7-9 and TRBJ1-5; the D is unclear. The CDR3 is 13 amino acids. Trimming took 5 bases from V and 8 from J, leaving 13 bases between them. The germline V gene has CDR1 SEHNR and CDR2 FQNEAQ (reference sequence). The CDR3 reads CASSRGLGEPQHF. CDR3 in DNA: TGTGCCAGCAGCAGAGGGCTCGGGGAGCCCCAGCATTTT.

The rearrangement uses TRBV5-1 and TRBJ2-7, with D maybe TRBD2 (5 bases). CDR1 is SGHRS and CDR2 is YFSETQ in the germline V gene. V lost 0 bases, J lost 1 base, and 14 bases lay in between. The CDR3 loop spans 16 amino acids. CDR3 coding DNA: TGCGCCAGCAGCTTGGCCGGCGGGCAGGTGTCCTACGAGCAGTACTTC. It is translated as CASSLAGGQVSYEQYF. The variable domain in full, with the rest retrieved from reference TRBV5-1 and TRBJ2-7, is KAGVTQTPRYLIKTRGQQVTLSCSPISGHRSVSWYQQTPGQGLQFLFEYFSETQRNKGNFPGRFSGRQFSNSRSEMNVSTLELGDSALYLCASSLAGGQVSYEQYFGPGTRLTVT.

About this clone itself: This sample also contains other DNA sequences that code for the same CDR3. The gene calls are TRBV2 and TRBJ1-1; 7 bases align to TRBD1. The CDR3 loop spans 14 amino acids. CDR1 is SNHLY and CDR2 is FYNNEI in the germline V gene. J was trimmed by 5 bases and V by 1 base; bases with no gene match: 4. The CDR3, as DNA: TGTGCCAGCAGTGAAGGGACAGGAGGGACTGAAGCTTTCTTT. It yields the protein CASSEGTGGTEAFF.

The chain recombines TRBV28 with TRBJ2-1; 9 bases match TRBD1. V shed 3 bases and J 3 bases; nucleotides not matched to a gene: 9. This CDR3 is built from 17 residues. The germline CDR1 and CDR2 sequences are MDHEN and SYDVKM. The CDR3 DNA is TGTGCCAGCAGTTTGTGGGTAGGGACAGGGAACTACAATGAGCAGTTCTTC. Translated: CASSLWVGTGNYNEQFF.

The chain joins TRBV5-1 to TRBJ2-7, with 10 bases matching TRBD1. Germline trimming cut 3 bases from V and 0 bases from J; bases unmatched to any gene: 6. Germline V gene data show CDR1 as SGHRS and CDR2 as YFSETQ. The CDR3 has 16 residues. In DNA, the CDR3 is TGCGCCAGCAGCTCCTCGGGACAGGGGAGCTCCTACGAGCAGTACTTC. Amino acid sequence: CASSSSGQGSSYEQYF.

This chain uses TRBV7-2 with TRBJ2-3; D might be TRBD2 (5 bases). Deletions cut 7 bases from V and 6 bases from J, with 14 bases between. The CDR3 extends over 13 amino acids. In germline, CDR1 is SGHTA, CDR2 FQGNSA. The CDR3: CASTYTPGDTQYF. The CDR3 DNA sequence: TGTGCCAGCACCTACACACCGGGGGATACGCAGTATTTT.

The chain employs TRBV19 and TRBJ2-5; D possibly corresponds to TRBD1 (6 bases). Germline loops: CDR1 LNHDA, CDR2 SQIVND (reference sequence). Trimming stripped 3 bases from V and 7 bases from J, with 12 bases between. This CDR3 is built from 13 residues. Here the CDR3 DNA reads TGTGCCAGTAGTATGAACAGGGACGGGACCCAGTACTTC. Translating gives CASSMNRDGTQYF. Variable domain in full (rest from reference TRBV19 and TRBJ2-5): DGGITQSPKYLFRKEGQNVTLSCEQNLNHDAMYWYRQDPGQGLRLIYYSQIVNDFQKGDIAEGYSVSREKKESFPLTVTSAQKNPTAFYLCASSMNRDGTQYFGPGTRLLVL.

J is TRBJ1-6 and V is TRBV4-1; D gene uncertain. The CDR3 is made up of 15 amino acids. V was cut by 0 bases and J by 15 bases, with 18 bases left in between. Germline values: CDR1 MGHRA, CDR2 YSYEKL. The CDR3: CASSQDRATGRLLHF. The CDR3 nucleotides are TGCGCCAGCAGCCAAGACCGGGCCACGGGAAGACTCCTCCACTTT.

The rearrangement links TRBV16 to TRBJ1-4, with a possible D match to TRBD1 (5 bases). CDR1 and CDR2 (germline): KGHSY, FQNENV. Trimming cost V 4 bases and J 8 bases, with 14 bases left between them. This CDR3 spans 14 amino acids. This CDR3 is CASSPRKGPEKLFF. The DNA for the CDR3 is TGTGCCAGCAGCCCCCGCAAGGGGCCAGAAAAACTGTTTTTT.

This clone was picked up one time. This chain joins TRBV7-9 and TRBJ2-3, with D perhaps TRBD1 (5 bases). V was cut by 1 base and J by 2 bases, with 10 bases left in between. Germline CDR1 and CDR2: SEHNR and FQNEAQ (reference sequence). The CDR3 runs 15 residues. The CDR3 is CASSLGTGATDTQYF. The CDR3 DNA reads as TGTGCCAGCAGCTTAGGAACAGGAGCCACAGATACGCAGTATTTT.

The chain carries TRBV9 and TRBJ1-1, with D possibly TRBD1 on 6 matching bases. CDR3 size: 14 residues. Germline V gives CDR1 SGDLS, CDR2 YYNGEE. Deletions cut 0 bases from V and 5 bases from J, with 11 bases between. CDR3 sequence reads: CASSVVDRWTEAFF. The CDR3 nucleotides are TGTGCCAGCAGCGTAGTGGACAGATGGACTGAAGCTTTCTTT.

V and J are TRBV28 and TRBJ1-5, with D unclear. V lost 3 bases and J lost 4, with 7 bases in between. The CDR3 totals 13 residues. CDR1 and CDR2 (germline): MDHEN, SYDVKM. CDR3 coding DNA: TGTGCCAGCAGTTTCGGGGTTAATCAGCCCCAGCATTTT. It encodes CASSFGVNQPQHF.

This rearrangement joins TRBV5-4 to TRBJ2-3, with TRBD1 matching over 9 bases. The ends lost 4 bases at V and 3 bases at J; junction bases unmatched: 12. Germline lookup yields CDR1 SGHNT and CDR2 YYREEE (reference sequence). The CDR3 is 17 amino acids. CDR3 residues: CASSPAGQGIVTDTQYF. CDR3 sequence (DNA): TGTGCCAGCAGCCCGGCGGGACAGGGAATTGTGACAGATACGCAGTATTTT.

The gene calls are TRBV28 and TRBJ1-3, with D unresolved. Germline V gene lookup returns CDR1 MDHEN and CDR2 SYDVKM. CDR3 size: 12 residues. V was trimmed by 4 bases and J by 4 bases, leaving 5 bases between them. CDR3 region: CASSSGGNTIYF. The DNA of the CDR3 is TGTGCCAGCAGTTCCGGGGGAAACACCATATATTTT.

The rearrangement uses TRBV2 and TRBJ2-7, with 7 nucleotides matching TRBD1. The CDR3 totals 12 residues. Per the germline V gene, CDR1 is SNHLY and CDR2 is FYNNEI. Germline trimming cut 7 bases from V and 6 bases from J; bases unmatched to any gene: 6. The CDR3, as DNA: TGTGCCAGCACTACCGACAGGGTCGAGCAGTACTTC. It specifies CASTTDRVEQYF.

The chain recombines TRBV29-1 with TRBJ1-1; no clear D. The CDR3 has 14 residues. Trimming removed 6 bases from V and 1 base from J, with 15 bases in between. Looked up from germline, CDR1 is SQVTM and CDR2 is ANQGSEA. The CDR3 coding sequence is TGCAGCGTCGCTAAACTCGACAAGAACACTGAAGCTTTCTTT. Translating it yields CSVAKLDKNTEAFF.

This clone was counted only a few times. This chain links TRBV2 with TRBJ2-5, with a possible D match to TRBD2 (5 bases). This CDR3 contains 12 residues. V lost 11 bases to trimming and J lost 2 bases, with 12 bases between them. Germline loops: CDR1 SNHLY, CDR2 FYNNEI. The CDR3 nucleotides are TGTGCCGCTAAGAGGGAGCAAGAGACCCAGTACTTC. Amino acids: CAAKREQETQYF.